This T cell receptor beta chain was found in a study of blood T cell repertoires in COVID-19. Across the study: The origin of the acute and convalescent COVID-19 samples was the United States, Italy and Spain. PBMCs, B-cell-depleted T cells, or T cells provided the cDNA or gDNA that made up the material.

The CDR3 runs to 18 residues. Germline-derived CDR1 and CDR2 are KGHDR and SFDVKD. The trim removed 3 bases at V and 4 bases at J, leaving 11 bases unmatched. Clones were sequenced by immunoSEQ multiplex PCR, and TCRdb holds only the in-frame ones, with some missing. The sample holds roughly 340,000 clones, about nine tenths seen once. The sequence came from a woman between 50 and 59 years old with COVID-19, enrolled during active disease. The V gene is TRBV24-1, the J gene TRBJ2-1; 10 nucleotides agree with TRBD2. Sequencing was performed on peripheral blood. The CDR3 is CATSDAPKTSGTYNEQFF. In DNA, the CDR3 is TGTGCCACCAGTGATGCCCCTAAAACTAGCGGGACTTACAATGAGCAGTTCTTC.